Listed below are T cell receptor beta chains from one sample, sequenced in a study of blood T cell repertoires in COVID-19. Here immunoSEQ multiplex PCR was the method, and the copy in TCRdb shows in-frame clones only, minus some. Of about 200,000 clones listed, roughly 88% are singletons. The sequenced material came from peripheral blood. These TCRs come from a human donor with active or convalescent COVID-19. The donor label of this sample is uncertain. CDR3s include the opening cysteine and the closing phenylalanine or tryptophan. A D gene is named only where the DNA matches it firmly. Size values are once, few and many counts, or a class for expanded clones, and some rows have none.

size	J	D	V	DNA	CDR3
once	TRBJ2-5	NA	TRBV6-2/TRBV6-3	TGTGCCAGCAGTTTGGGACTGTTCCAAGAGACCCAGTACTTC	CASSLGLFQETQYF
NA	TRBJ1-5	NA	TRBV19	TGTGCCAGTAGAAAGGGCGACAGGAGCAATCAGCCCCAGCATTTT	CASRKGDRSNQPQHF
NA	TRBJ2-3	TRBD1	TRBV10-1	TGCGCCAGCAGTGAGAGTACAGGGGCCTCAGATACGCAGTATTTT	CASSESTGASDTQYF
NA	TRBJ2-3	TRBD2	TRBV19	TGTGCCAGTAGTGGCCTAGCGGAGGCAGTAGATACGCAGTATTTT	CASSGLAEAVDTQYF
NA	TRBJ2-7	TRBD2	TRBV7-3	TGTGCCAGCAGCCCCAGTGGGGGGGTGACCTACGAGCAGTACTTC	CASSPSGGVTYEQYF
NA	TRBJ1-2	TRBD1	TRBV5-4	TGTGCCAGCAGCTTGGGGACAGGGGAGGGTGGCTACACCTTC	CASSLGTGEGGYTF
NA	TRBJ2-7	NA	TRBV27	TGTGCCAGCAGTTTGGTCGGACTCTCCTCCTACGAGCAGTACTTC	CASSLVGLSSYEQYF
NA	TRBJ2-3	TRBD2	TRBV4-3	TGCGCCAGCAGCGAATTACTAGCGAAAGAGACAGATACGCAGTATTTT	CASSELLAKETDTQYF
NA	TRBJ1-2	NA	TRBV29-1	TGCAGCGTTGGAATGAGAGGTTCCTACTATGGCTACACCTTC	CSVGMRGSYYGYTF
NA	TRBJ2-5	NA	TRBV28	TGTGCCAGCAGGAATCCGGGACTCCAGCAAGAGACCCAGTACTTC	CASRNPGLQQETQYF
NA	TRBJ2-5	TRBD2	TRBV15	TGTGCCACCAGCAGAGATCCGGCGAGCGGGGGAAGGACCCAGTACTTC	CATSRDPASGGRTQYF
NA	TRBJ2-1	NA	TRBV7-2	TGTGCCAGCAGCTTAGACAGAATCTACAATGAGCAGTTCTTC	CASSLDRIYNEQFF
NA	TRBJ1-3	NA	TRBV28	TGTGCCAGCGGGACTGGGGGCTCTGGAAACACCATATATTTT	CASGTGGSGNTIYF
NA	TRBJ2-7	TRBD1	TRBV11-2	TGTGCCAGTCCAGACAGGGGAGTTCTCCACGAGCAGTACTTC	CASPDRGVLHEQYF
NA	TRBJ1-3	NA	TRBV7-9	TGTGCCAGCATGGCGAGGAACACCATATATTTT	CASMARNTIYF
NA	TRBJ2-3	NA	TRBV7-3	TGTGCCAGCAGCTTAACGGGCCGCGTGCCGGATACGCAGTATTTT	CASSLTGRVPDTQYF
NA	TRBJ2-7	NA	TRBV7-2	TGTGCCAGCAGCTTAGAACTCACAGCGGTGACCTACGAGCAGTACTTC	CASSLELTAVTYEQYF
NA	TRBJ1-2	NA	TRBV5-7	TGTGCCAGCAGCCCGAGTACTAACTATGGCTACACCTTC	CASSPSTNYGYTF
NA	TRBJ1-2	TRBD1	TRBV6-5	TGTGCCAGCAGTCCCCGACAGGGGCTACACTATGGCTACACCTTC	CASSPRQGLHYGYTF
NA	TRBJ1-2	NA	TRBV29-1	TGCAGCGTTGTTCGGGGATTTAGGAGCAGCCCCAACTATGGCTACACCTTC	CSVVRGFRSSPNYGYTF
NA	TRBJ2-6	NA	TRBV5-6	TGTGCCAGCAGCTTCGGGGCTGGGGCCAACGTCCTGACTTTC	CASSFGAGANVLTF
NA	TRBJ2-1	TRBD2	TRBV6-5	TGTGCCAGCAGGGGACTAGCGGAGCAGTTCTTC	CASRGLAEQFF